This TCR beta chain was recovered during a study of blood T cell repertoires in COVID-19. Turning to the study itself: The origin of the acute and convalescent COVID-19 samples was the United States, Italy and Spain. T cells, B-cell-depleted T cells, or PBMCs provided the cDNA or gDNA that served as material.

Germline-derived CDR1 and CDR2 are LNHDA and SQIVND (reference sequence). CDR3 size: 11 residues. V was trimmed by 9 bases and J by 11 bases, leaving 16 bases between them. Method: immunoSEQ multiplex PCR; TCRdb's copy keeps in-frame clones and lacks some. The sample yields roughly 110,000 clones, 70% to 90% seen once. The TCR comes from a man between 40 and 49 years old with acute or convalescent COVID-19. Sequencing input: peripheral blood. V and J are TRBV19 and TRBJ1-1; D remains ambiguous. The CDR3 coding sequence is TGTGCCAGCCGGGAGGCAAATGAGGCTTTCTTT. This gives the protein CASREANEAFF.